This TCR beta chain was identified in a study of post-analysis software for immune sequencing data. Study-level background: Relapsing-remitting, secondary progressive and progressive-relapsing multiple sclerosis courses were included.

The length of the CDR3 is 15 residues. Germline values: CDR1 DFQATT, CDR2 SNEGSKA (reference sequence). The ends were cut back, 3 bases at V and 3 bases at J, with 18 bases in the middle. This clonotype was observed at least ten times. Its specificity is unknown. Study findings and constraints: Significantly lower normalized Chao1 diversity was found in patients with multiple sclerosis relative to controls. Controls showed lower frequencies than patients for roughly five TRBV segments, and TRBV5-6, TRBV5-1 and TRBV20-1 were among these.

cDNA libraries of TCR beta carried unique molecular identifiers. Starting from roughly 1.1 to 9.2 million T cells, the study yielded about half a million cDNA molecules. TCRdb fed the PCR reads into MiXCR, producing one record per CDR3 protein. This sample yields 820,000 or so distinct CDR3 sequences, of which around 50% are seen a single time; over 4% belongs to the top ten. The clonotype originates from a girl aged 10 to 17 with multiple sclerosis. Source material: blood. J is TRBJ2-7 and V is TRBV20-1; D ambiguous. The CDR3 DNA follows: TGCAGTGCTAGCAGCATATCGGTGGGGTACTACGAGCAGTACTTC. It is translated as CSASSISVGYYEQYF.